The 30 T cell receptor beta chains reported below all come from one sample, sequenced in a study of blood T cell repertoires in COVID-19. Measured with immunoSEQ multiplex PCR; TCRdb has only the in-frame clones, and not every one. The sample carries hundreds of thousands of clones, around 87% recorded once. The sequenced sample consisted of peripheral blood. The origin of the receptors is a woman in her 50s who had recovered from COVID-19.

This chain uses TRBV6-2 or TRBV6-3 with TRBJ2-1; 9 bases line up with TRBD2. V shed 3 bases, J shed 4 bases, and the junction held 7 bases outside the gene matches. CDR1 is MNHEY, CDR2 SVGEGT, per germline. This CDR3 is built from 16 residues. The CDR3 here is CASSYRRTSEYNEQFF. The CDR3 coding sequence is TGTGCCAGCAGTTATCGGCGGACTAGCGAATACAATGAGCAGTTCTTC.

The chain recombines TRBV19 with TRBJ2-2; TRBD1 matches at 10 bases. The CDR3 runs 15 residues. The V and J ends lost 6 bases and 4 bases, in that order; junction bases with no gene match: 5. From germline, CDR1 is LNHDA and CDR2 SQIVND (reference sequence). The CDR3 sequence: CASRGQGLGTGELFF. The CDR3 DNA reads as TGTGCCAGTAGGGGACAGGGGTTAGGCACCGGGGAGCTGTTTTTT. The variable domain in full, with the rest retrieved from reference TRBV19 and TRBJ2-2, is DGGITQSPKYLFRKEGQNVTLSCEQNLNHDAMYWYRQDPGQGLRLIYYSQIVNDFQKGDIAEGYSVSREKKESFPLTVTSAQKNPTAFYLCASRGQGLGTGELFFGEGSRLTVL.

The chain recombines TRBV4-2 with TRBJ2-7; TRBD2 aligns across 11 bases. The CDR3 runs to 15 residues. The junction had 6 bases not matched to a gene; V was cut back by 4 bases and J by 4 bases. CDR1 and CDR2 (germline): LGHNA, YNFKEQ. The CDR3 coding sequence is TGTGCCAGCAGCCCGTCGGGACTAGCGGCTTACGAGCAGTACTTC. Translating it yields CASSPSGLAAYEQYF.

CDR3 sequence: CASSPPGLSPLHF. The CDR3, as DNA: TGTGCCAGTAGTCCTCCGGGACTTTCACCCCTCCACTTT. The V gene is TRBV19, the J gene TRBJ1-6; a possible D gene is TRBD1 (5 bases). With 5 bases removed from V and 9 bases from J, the gap between germline ends came to 11 bases. Germline values: CDR1 LNHDA, CDR2 SQIVND (reference sequence). The CDR3 contains 13 residues.

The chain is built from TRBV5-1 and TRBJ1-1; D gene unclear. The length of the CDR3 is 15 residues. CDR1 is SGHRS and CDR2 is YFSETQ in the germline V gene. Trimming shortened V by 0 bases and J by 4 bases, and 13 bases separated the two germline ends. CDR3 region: CASSLAASRGTEAFF. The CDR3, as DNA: TGCGCCAGCAGCTTGGCCGCCTCTAGAGGCACTGAAGCTTTCTTT.

The CDR3 region is CASSPGTSVDTQYF. DNA for the CDR3: TGCGCCAGCAGCCCAGGGACTAGCGTTGATACGCAGTATTTT. The rearrangement links TRBV5-1 to TRBJ2-3; 10 positions agree with TRBD2. Per germline, CDR1 SGHRS and CDR2 YFSETQ. This CDR3 region has 14 residues. V shed 4 bases, J shed 6 bases, and the junction held 5 bases outside the gene matches.

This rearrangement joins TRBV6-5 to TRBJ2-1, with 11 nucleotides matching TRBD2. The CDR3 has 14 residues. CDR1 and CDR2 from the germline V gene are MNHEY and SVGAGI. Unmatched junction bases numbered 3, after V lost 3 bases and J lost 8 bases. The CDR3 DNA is TGTGCCAGCAGTTATGCTAGCGGGAGGCATGAGCAGTTCTTC. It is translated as CASSYASGRHEQFF.

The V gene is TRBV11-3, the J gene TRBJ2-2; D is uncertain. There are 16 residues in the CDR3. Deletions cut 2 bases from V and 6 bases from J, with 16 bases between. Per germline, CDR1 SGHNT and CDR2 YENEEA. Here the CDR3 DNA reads TGTGCCAGCAGCTTAAGCCGATCACCGCGAGCCGGGGAGCTGTTTTTT. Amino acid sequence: CASSLSRSPRAGELFF.

Written as DNA, the CDR3 is TGTGCCAGCAGCAAAGTTCTCCGGGTCTCTTGGGGGGCGCAGTATTTT. Translated: CASSKVLRVSWGAQYF. The chain uses TRBV21-1 and TRBJ2-3; TRBD2, the table's D call, lacks a check against the DNA. TRBV21-1 is tagged as a pseudogene. The CDR3 loop spans 16 amino acids.

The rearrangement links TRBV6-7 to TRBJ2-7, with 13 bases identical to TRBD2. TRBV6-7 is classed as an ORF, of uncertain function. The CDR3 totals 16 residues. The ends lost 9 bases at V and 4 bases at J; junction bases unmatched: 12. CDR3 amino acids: CARPEGGTSGAYEQYF. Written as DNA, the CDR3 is TGTGCCAGACCTGAGGGGGGGACTAGCGGGGCATACGAGCAGTACTTC.

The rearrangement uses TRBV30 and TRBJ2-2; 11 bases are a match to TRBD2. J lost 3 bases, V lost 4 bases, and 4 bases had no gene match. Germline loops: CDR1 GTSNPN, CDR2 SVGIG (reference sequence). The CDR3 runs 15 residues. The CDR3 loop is CAWKSSGRYTGELFF. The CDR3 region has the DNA TGTGCCTGGAAGTCTAGCGGGAGGTACACCGGGGAGCTGTTTTTT.

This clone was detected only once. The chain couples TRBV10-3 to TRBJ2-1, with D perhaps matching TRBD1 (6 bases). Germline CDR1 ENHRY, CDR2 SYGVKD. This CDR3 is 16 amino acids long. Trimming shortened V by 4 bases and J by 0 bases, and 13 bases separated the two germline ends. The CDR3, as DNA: TGTGCCATCAGTGGGGTGGGGGCCAGCTCCTACAATGAGCAGTTCTTC. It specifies CAISGVGASSYNEQFF.

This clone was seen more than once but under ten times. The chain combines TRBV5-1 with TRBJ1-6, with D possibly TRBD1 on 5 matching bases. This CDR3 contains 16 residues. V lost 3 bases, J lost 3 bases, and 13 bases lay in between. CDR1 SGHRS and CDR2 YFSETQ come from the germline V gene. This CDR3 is CASSYLQGSYNSPLHF. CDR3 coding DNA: TGCGCCAGCAGCTACCTCCAGGGCAGCTATAATTCACCCCTCCACTTT.

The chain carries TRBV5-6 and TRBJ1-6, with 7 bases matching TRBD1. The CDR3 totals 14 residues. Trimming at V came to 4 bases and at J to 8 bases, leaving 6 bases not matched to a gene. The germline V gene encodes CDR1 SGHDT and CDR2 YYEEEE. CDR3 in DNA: TGTGCCAGCAGCAACCGGGACAGCTATTCACCCCTCCACTTT. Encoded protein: CASSNRDSYSPLHF.

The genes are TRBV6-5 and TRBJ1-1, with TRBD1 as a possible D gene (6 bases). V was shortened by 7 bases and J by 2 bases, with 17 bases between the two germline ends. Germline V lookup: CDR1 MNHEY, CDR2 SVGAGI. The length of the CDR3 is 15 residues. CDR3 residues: CASTLFATGNTEAFF. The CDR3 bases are TGTGCCAGCACCTTATTCGCGACAGGAAACACTGAAGCTTTCTTT.

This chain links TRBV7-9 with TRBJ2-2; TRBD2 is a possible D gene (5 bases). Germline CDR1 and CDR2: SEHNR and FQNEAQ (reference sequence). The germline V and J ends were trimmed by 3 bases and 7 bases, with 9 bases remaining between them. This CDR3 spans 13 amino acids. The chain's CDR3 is CASSFLSVGELFF. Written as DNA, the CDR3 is TGTGCCAGCAGCTTCCTTAGCGTCGGGGAGCTGTTTTTT.

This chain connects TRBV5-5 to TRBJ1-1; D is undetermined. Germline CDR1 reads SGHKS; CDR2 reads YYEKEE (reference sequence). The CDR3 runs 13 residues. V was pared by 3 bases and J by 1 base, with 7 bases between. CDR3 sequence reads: CASSYSGNTEAFF. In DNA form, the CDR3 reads TGTGCCAGCAGCTACTCGGGGAACACTGAAGCTTTCTTT.

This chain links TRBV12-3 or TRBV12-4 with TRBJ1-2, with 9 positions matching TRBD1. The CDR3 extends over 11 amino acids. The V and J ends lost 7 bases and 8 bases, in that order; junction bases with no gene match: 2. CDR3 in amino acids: CASTDRGGYTF. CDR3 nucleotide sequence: TGTGCCAGCACGGACAGGGGCGGCTACACCTTC.

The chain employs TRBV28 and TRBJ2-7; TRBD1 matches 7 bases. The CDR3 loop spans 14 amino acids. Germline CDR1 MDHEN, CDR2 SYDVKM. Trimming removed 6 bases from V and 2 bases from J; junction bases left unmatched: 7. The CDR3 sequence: CASSQGQKAYEQYF. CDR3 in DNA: TGTGCCAGCAGCCAGGGACAGAAGGCCTACGAGCAGTACTTC.

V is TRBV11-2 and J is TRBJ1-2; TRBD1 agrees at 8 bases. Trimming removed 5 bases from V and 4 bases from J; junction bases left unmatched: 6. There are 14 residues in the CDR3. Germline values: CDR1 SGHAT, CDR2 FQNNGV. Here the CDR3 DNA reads TGTGCCAGCAGCAGCAGGACAGGGCGCTATGGCTACACCTTC. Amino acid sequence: CASSSRTGRYGYTF.

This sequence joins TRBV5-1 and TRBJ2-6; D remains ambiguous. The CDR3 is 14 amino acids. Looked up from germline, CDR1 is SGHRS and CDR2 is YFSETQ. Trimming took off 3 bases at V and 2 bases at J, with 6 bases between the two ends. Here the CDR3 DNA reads TGCGCCAGCAGCTCTTCAGCTGGGGCCAACGTCCTGACTTTC. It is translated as CASSSSAGANVLTF.

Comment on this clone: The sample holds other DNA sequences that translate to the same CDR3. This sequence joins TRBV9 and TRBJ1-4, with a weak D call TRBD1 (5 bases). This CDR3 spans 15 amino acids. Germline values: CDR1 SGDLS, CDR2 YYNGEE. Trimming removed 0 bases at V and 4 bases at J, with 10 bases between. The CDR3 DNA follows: TGTGCCAGCAGCGTAGGGGGCCGCCGTAATGAAAAACTGTTTTTT. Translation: CASSVGGRRNEKLFF.

CDR3 loop: CASSLKAGVQETQYF. In DNA, the CDR3 is TGTGCCAGCAGCTTGAAGGCCGGGGTCCAAGAGACCCAGTACTTC. The V and J genes are TRBV5-4 and TRBJ2-5; perhaps TRBD2 as D (5 bases). Germline CDR1 SGHNT, CDR2 YYREEE (reference sequence). The CDR3 is 15 amino acids. Trimming removed 1 base at V and 1 base at J, with 11 bases between.

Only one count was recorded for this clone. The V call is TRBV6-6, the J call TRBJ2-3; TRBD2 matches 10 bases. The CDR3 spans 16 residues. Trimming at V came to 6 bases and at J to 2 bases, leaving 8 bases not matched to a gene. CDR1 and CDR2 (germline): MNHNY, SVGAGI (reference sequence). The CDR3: CASRSAGTSDTDTQYF. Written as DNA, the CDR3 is TGTGCCAGCAGATCAGCCGGGACTAGCGACACAGATACGCAGTATTTT.

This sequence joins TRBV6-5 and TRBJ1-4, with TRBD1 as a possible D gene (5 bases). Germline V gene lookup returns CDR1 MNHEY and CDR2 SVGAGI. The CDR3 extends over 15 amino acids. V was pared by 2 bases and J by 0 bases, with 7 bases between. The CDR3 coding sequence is TGTGCCAGCAGTTACCCCAGGGCAACTAATGAAAAACTGTTTTTT. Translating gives CASSYPRATNEKLFF.

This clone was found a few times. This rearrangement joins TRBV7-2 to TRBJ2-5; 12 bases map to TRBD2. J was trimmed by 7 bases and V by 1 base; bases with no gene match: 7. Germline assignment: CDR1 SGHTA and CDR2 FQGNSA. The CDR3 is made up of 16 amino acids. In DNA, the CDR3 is TGTGCCAGCAGCTTAGGAGGGCTAGCGGGAGGGGGGACCCAGTACTTC. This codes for CASSLGGLAGGGTQYF.

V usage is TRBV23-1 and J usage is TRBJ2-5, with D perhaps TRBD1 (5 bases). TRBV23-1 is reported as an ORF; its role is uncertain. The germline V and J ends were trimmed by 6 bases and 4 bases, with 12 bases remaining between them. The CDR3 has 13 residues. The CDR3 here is CASSPGPGETQYF. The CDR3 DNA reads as TGCGCCAGCAGCCCAGGGCCCGGAGAGACCCAGTACTTC.

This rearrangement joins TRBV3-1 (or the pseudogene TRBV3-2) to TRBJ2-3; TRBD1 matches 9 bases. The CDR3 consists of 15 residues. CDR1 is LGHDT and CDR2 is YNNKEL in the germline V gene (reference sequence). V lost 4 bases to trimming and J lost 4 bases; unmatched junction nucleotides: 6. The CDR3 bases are TGTGCCAGCAGCCGGGGGGGACAGGGTGCAGATACGCAGTATTTT. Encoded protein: CASSRGGQGADTQYF.

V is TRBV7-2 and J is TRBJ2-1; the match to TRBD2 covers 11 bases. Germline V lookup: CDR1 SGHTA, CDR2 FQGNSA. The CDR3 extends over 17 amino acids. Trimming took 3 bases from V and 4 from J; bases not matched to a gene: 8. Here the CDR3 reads CASSFSGGAIWYNEQFF. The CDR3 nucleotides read TGTGCCAGCAGCTTTAGCGGGGGGGCGATATGGTACAATGAGCAGTTCTTC.

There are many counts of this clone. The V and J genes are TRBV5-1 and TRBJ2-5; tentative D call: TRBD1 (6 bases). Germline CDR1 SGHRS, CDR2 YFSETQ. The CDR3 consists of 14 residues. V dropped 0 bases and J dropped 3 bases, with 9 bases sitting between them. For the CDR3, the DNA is TGCGCCAGCAGCTTGGTGGACAGAGAAGAGACCCAGTACTTC. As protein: CASSLVDREETQYF. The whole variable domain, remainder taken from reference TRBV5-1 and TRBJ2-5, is KAGVTQTPRYLIKTRGQQVTLSCSPISGHRSVSWYQQTPGQGLQFLFEYFSETQRNKGNFPGRFSGRQFSNSRSEMNVSTLELGDSALYLCASSLVDREETQYFGPGTRLLVL.